This section outlines one T cell receptor beta chain sequence together with its context. Its antigen is unknown. Per-base quality was not reported, and no clone a single base away is much larger than it. These data come from a study of Ad26.COV2.S vaccination and SARS-CoV-2 variants (TCRdb year 2021). With regard to the full study: The specificity and breadth of SARS-CoV-2-reactive T cell receptors after Ad26.COV2.S vaccination were assessed by TCRbeta repertoire sequencing. The TCR-sequenced set comprised about 32 samples: some 20 Ad26.COV2.S vaccine recipients, 5 placebo recipients and 8 SARS-CoV-2 convalescent individuals.

According to the study, the label for this sample's time point signals: individuals recovered from natural SARS-CoV-2 infection. The immunoSEQ Assay was used to sequence TCRbeta CDR3 regions. After extraction, genomic DNA underwent amplification by bias-controlled multiplex PCR, followed by high-throughput sequencing. The published analysis was carried out like this. To quantify the absolute abundance of every unique TCRbeta CDR3 region, sequences were collapsed and filtered. T cell fraction was estimated by normalizing TCRbeta template counts to usable DNA, which was measured by amplifying reference genes present in all nucleated cells. Repertoire TCRs were annotated as SARS-CoV-2-specific when V gene, CDR3 amino acid sequence and J gene were exactly matched to a known reactive TCR set. The reference SARS-CoV-2 TCR set was obtained from MIRA and was filtered for enrichment in COVID-19-positive ImmuneCODE repertoires, whereby public or cross-reactive TCRs were removed. Using the MIRA antigens, annotated TCRs were further analysed by specific ORF or by position within an ORF. Depth was the summed frequency of annotated unique rearrangements, while breadth was defined as annotated unique rearrangements over total unique productive rearrangements. Two-sided Wilcoxon rank-sum tests were used to compare TCR breadth between groups. TCRdb re-hosts the immuneACCESS table, in-frame sequences only. Its copies lack some clones; in the studies checked, an unresolved V gene accounts for under half of them, and the cause for the rest is not known. That table gives V, J and clone size, and the DNA gave D and trimming. The sample table records tens of thousands of clones; roughly four fifths of these occur just once. The ten largest clones represent roughly 45% of the sample.

Broader findings and caveats from the paper: Vaccine and placebo recipients had comparable non-spike TCR breadth, which fits with the vaccine containing only spike. Substantial breadth of spike-specific CD8+ and CD4+ T cell responses was reported after vaccination. The authors noted that total T cell responses may have been underestimated by the TCR breadth and depth analyses. Compared with placebo recipients, Ad26.COV2.S recipients showed higher spike-specific TCR breadth (P = 0.0014).

Inclusive of the bounding cysteine and phenylalanine, the CDR3 is 12 residues long. The DNA shown is the 36-base CDR3, in frame from base 1. V drops 6 bases and J drops 7 bases, leaving 12 bases in between. Looking up the germline V gene yields CDR1 MDHEN and CDR2 SYDVKM. Here the sequenced sample was peripheral blood, taken after recovery from COVID-19. The sequence was obtained from a human donor who had recovered from COVID-19. The sequence joins TRBV28 to TRBJ1-2, with the D gene uncertain. This receptor has the CDR3 CASSNPPLGYTF. At the DNA level, the sequence is TGTGCCAGCAGCAATCCTCCCCTTGGCTACACCTTC.